This is a list of T cell receptor beta chains from one sample in a study of T cell responses to AZD1222 COVID-19 vaccine. The data were produced by immunoSEQ multiplex PCR, yet TCRdb's version contains in-frame clones alone and is incomplete. The repertoire holds 100,000 to 150,000 clones, with roughly 93% as singletons. The sample in question was peripheral blood, obtained on day 0 of AZD1222 vaccination. These receptors came from an adult in good health. Each CDR3 is given without its conserved first and last residue. The order of the fields is CDR3 length, J gene, D gene, V gene, CDR3 protein. The D gene is left open where the match is weak.

length: 10; J: TRBJ2-4; D: TRBD1; V: TRBV10-3; CDR3: AISEDRGLQY
length: 15; J: TRBJ2-7; D: -; V: TRBV2; CDR3: ASSESGTYSLSYEQY
length: 10; J: TRBJ1-2; D: -; V: TRBV28; CDR3: ASSFGGAGYT
length: 13; J: TRBJ1-6; D: -; V: TRBV2; CDR3: ASVDTGIYNSPLH
length: 11; J: TRBJ2-1; D: -; V: TRBV7-8; CDR3: ASTLGSYNEQF
length: 9; J: TRBJ1-2; D: -; V: TRBV30; CDR3: AWSGRDGYT
length: 13; J: TRBJ1-6; D: -; V: TRBV4-1; CDR3: ASSQDHGVGSPLH
length: 12; J: TRBJ1-1; D: -; V: TRBV6-5; CDR3: ASRGLFGNTEAF
length: 13; J: TRBJ1-5; D: TRBD1; V: TRBV6-6; CDR3: ASSSRTGLNQPQH
length: 13; J: TRBJ2-3; D: TRBD2; V: TRBV3-1/TRBV3-2; CDR3: ASSLASGGADTQY
length: 15; J: TRBJ1-5; D: TRBD1; V: TRBV23-1; CDR3: ASSQGTGPYSNQPQH
length: 15; J: TRBJ1-1; D: -; V: TRBV9; CDR3: ASSVDPGWGLDTEAF
length: 14; J: TRBJ1-2; D: TRBD1; V: TRBV28; CDR3: ASSLPHRQGNYGYT
length: 11; J: TRBJ1-1; D: -; V: TRBV15; CDR3: ATSSSLNTEAF
length: 11; J: TRBJ1-2; D: -; V: TRBV30; CDR3: AWSGGANYGYT
length: 12; J: TRBJ2-7; D: TRBD1; V: TRBV19; CDR3: ASSIGQGSYEQY
length: 13; J: TRBJ2-3; D: TRBD2; V: TRBV19; CDR3: ASSIRPGGIDTQY
length: 13; J: TRBJ2-5; D: TRBD1; V: TRBV30; CDR3: AWSRGQGFLETQY
length: 14; J: TRBJ1-2; D: TRBD1; V: TRBV19; CDR3: ASLGLLLTGKYGYT
length: 15; J: TRBJ1-1; D: -; V: TRBV28; CDR3: ASSFPLRTVGDTEAF
length: 11; J: TRBJ2-2; D: -; V: TRBV13; CDR3: ASGSSEYGELL
length: 12; J: TRBJ1-2; D: TRBD1; V: TRBV7-9; CDR3: ASSTPGGSRGYT
length: 13; J: TRBJ1-2; D: TRBD1; V: TRBV7-9; CDR3: ASSMTTGGGYGYT
length: 13; J: TRBJ1-1; D: -; V: TRBV4-1; CDR3: ASSQESTMNTEAF
length: 14; J: TRBJ1-2; D: TRBD1; V: TRBV9; CDR3: ASSGGQGENSYGYT
length: 13; J: TRBJ1-1; D: -; V: TRBV11-2; CDR3: ASSPEGGRDTEAF
length: 14; J: TRBJ1-5; D: -; V: TRBV15; CDR3: ATSKGNFWSNQPQH
length: 12; J: TRBJ1-2; D: -; V: TRBV7-9; CDR3: ASSLMTESFGYT
length: 13; J: TRBJ1-2; D: -; V: TRBV27; CDR3: ASSLKGTANYGYT
length: 12; J: TRBJ2-7; D: -; V: TRBV11-1; CDR3: ASSLTGSSYEQY
length: 13; J: TRBJ2-1; D: -; V: TRBV7-9; CDR3: ASSAPSREYNEQF
length: 14; J: TRBJ1-2; D: TRBD1; V: TRBV6-4; CDR3: ASSLGLGQGNYGYT
length: 13; J: TRBJ1-4; D: -; V: TRBV5-1; CDR3: ASSLGTGFNEKLF
length: 9; J: TRBJ1-5; D: -; V: TRBV20-1; CDR3: SAGGDQPQH
length: 12; J: TRBJ1-1; D: TRBD1; V: TRBV19; CDR3: ASSLRQGNTEAF
length: 12; J: TRBJ2-3; D: -; V: TRBV7-9; CDR3: ASSFSSAADTQY
length: 10; J: TRBJ2-1; D: TRBD1; V: TRBV29-1; CDR3: SDGTGDSEQF
length: 11; J: TRBJ1-6; D: -; V: TRBV10-1; CDR3: ASSPDSNSPLH
length: 12; J: TRBJ2-7; D: -; V: TRBV9; CDR3: ASSVEGSFYEQY
length: 9; J: TRBJ1-2; D: -; V: TRBV7-9; CDR3: ASSRRGGYT
length: 14; J: TRBJ2-1; D: -; V: TRBV28; CDR3: ASSGTIARSYNEQF
length: 11; J: TRBJ1-3; D: -; V: TRBV3-1/TRBV3-2; CDR3: ASSQARLGWIY
length: 10; J: TRBJ2-3; D: -; V: TRBV15; CDR3: ATSVSADTQY
length: 12; J: TRBJ2-1; D: -; V: TRBV14; CDR3: ASSQDARGNEQF
length: 10; J: TRBJ2-3; D: -; V: TRBV7-9; CDR3: ASSARTDTQY
length: 10; J: TRBJ1-2; D: TRBD1; V: TRBV19; CDR3: ASNDRGYGYT
length: 12; J: TRBJ1-3; D: -; V: TRBV30; CDR3: AWRDRSSGNTIY
length: 12; J: TRBJ1-6; D: -; V: TRBV18; CDR3: ASSPPGPRSPLH
length: 8; J: TRBJ2-7; D: -; V: TRBV20-1; CDR3: SAGAYEQY
length: 16; J: TRBJ2-7; D: -; V: TRBV7-2; CDR3: ASSLLPGAGPANYEQY
length: 16; J: TRBJ1-5; D: -; V: TRBV6-1; CDR3: ASSEAPLGGRANQPQH
length: 13; J: TRBJ1-1; D: -; V: TRBV6-1; CDR3: ASSEWGRMNTEAF
length: 10; J: TRBJ1-1; D: -; V: TRBV30; CDR3: AWSVRGLEAF
length: 11; J: TRBJ1-5; D: -; V: TRBV7-3; CDR3: ASSLSGGQPQH
length: 11; J: TRBJ2-7; D: -; V: TRBV6-5; CDR3: ASTPIQGSEQY
length: 10; J: TRBJ1-2; D: -; V: TRBV9; CDR3: ASSIGTAGYT
length: 11; J: TRBJ2-2; D: -; V: TRBV7-3; CDR3: ASSTPTVGELF